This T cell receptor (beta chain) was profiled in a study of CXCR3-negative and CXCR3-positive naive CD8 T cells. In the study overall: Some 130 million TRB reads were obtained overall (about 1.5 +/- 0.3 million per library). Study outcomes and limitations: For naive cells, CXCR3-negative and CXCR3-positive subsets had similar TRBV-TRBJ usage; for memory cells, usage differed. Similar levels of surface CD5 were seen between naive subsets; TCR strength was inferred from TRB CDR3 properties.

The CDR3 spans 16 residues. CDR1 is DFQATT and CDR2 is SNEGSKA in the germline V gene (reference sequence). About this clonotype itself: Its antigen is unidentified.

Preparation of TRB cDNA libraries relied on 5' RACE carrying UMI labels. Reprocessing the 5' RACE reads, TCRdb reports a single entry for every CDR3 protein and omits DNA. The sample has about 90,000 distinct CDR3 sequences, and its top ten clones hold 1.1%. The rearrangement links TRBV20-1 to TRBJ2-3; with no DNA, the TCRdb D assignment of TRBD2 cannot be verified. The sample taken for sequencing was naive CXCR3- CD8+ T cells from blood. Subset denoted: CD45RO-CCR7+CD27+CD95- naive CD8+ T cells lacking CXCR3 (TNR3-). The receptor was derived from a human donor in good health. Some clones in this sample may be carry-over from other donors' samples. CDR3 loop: CSARAISGPSTDTQYF.